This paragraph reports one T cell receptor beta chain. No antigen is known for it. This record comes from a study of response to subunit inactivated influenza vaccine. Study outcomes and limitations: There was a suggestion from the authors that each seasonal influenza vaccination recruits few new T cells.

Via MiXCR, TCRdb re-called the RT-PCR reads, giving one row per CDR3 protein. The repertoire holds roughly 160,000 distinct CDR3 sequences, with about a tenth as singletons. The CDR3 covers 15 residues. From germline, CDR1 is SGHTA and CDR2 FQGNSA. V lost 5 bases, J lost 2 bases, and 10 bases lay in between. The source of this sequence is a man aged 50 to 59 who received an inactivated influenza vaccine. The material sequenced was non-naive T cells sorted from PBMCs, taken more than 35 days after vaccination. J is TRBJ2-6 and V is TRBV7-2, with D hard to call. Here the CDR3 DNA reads TGTGCCAGCAGCCCGGAAAGCGCTGGGGCCAACGTCCTGACTTTC. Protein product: CASSPESAGANVLTF.